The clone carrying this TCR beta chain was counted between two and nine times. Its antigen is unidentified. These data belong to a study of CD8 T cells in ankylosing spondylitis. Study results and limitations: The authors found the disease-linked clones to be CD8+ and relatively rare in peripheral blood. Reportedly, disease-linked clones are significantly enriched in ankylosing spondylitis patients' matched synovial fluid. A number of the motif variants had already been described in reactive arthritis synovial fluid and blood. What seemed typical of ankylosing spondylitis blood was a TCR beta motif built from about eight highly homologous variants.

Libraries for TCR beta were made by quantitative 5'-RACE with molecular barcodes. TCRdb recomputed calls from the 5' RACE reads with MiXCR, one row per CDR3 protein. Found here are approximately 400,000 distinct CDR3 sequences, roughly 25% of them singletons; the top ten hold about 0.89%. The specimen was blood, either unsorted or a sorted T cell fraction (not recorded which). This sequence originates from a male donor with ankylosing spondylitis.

The CDR3 loop reads CSQGVPLTGFNYGYTF. Here the CDR3 DNA reads TGCAGTCAAGGGGTTCCTTTGACAGGTTTTAACTATGGCTACACCTTC. V gene TRBV20-1 combines with J gene TRBJ1-2; tentatively, D is TRBD1 (6 bases). Germline CDR1 reads DFQATT; CDR2 reads SNEGSKA (reference sequence). This CDR3 has 16 residues. Trimming shortened V by 8 bases and J by 1 base, and 23 bases separated the two germline ends.